Following are 8 T cell receptor beta chains from one sample sequenced in a study of human thymus T cells. Profiling relied on immunoSEQ multiplex PCR, and the TCRdb table lists in-frame clones only, not all of them. The table has just over 45,000 clones, just under 95% seen once; the top ten hold approximately 0.15%. The sample consisted of blood. These receptor sequences come from a girl under three years old with a congenital heart defect but otherwise immunologically healthy.

As for this clone: An end of the junction does not agree with germline; a read error may underlie this. The V gene is TRBV2, the J gene TRBJ2-7; D gene unclear. This CDR3 spans 15 amino acids. Germline CDR1 and CDR2: SNHLY and FYNNEI. CDR3 nucleotide sequence: TGTGCCAGCAGCGTTGATTTGTTTAAGTCCTCCGAGCAGTACTTC. This sequence encodes CASSVDLFKSSEQYF.

This chain uses TRBV19 with TRBJ2-5, with D perhaps matching TRBD1 or TRBD2 (5 bases each). V lost 8 bases, J lost 6 bases, and 16 bases lay in between. Germline loops: CDR1 LNHDA, CDR2 SQIVND (reference sequence). The CDR3 sequence is 13 residues long. CDR3 sequence (DNA): TGTGCCAGTGGGACCTCCCCTCAGAAGACCCAGTACTTC. Translating it yields CASGTSPQKTQYF.

V usage is TRBV6-6 and J usage is TRBJ1-5, with a weak D call TRBD1 (5 bases). V dropped 5 bases and J dropped 7 bases, with 12 bases sitting between them. Germline V CDR1 and CDR2: MNHNY, SVGAGI (reference sequence). The CDR3 totals 13 residues. CDR3 DNA: TGTGCCAGCAGTCACCTCAGGGAGCAGCCCCAGCATTTT. Protein: CASSHLREQPQHF.

J is TRBJ2-7 and V is TRBV18; D possibly matches TRBD1 or TRBD2 (6 bases each). This CDR3 is built from 15 residues. The V end was cut by 1 base, the J end by 4 bases, with 14 bases between. Germline assignment: CDR1 KGHSH and CDR2 LQKENI. CDR3 DNA sequence: TGTGCCAGCTCACCACGGACAGTCAGCGGGTACGAGCAGTACTTC. Protein product: CASSPRTVSGYEQYF.

The chain has TRBV5-4 and TRBJ2-3, with 12 nucleotides matching TRBD2. Trimming removed 0 bases from V and 2 bases from J; junction bases left unmatched: 4. Germline V gene data show CDR1 as SGHNT and CDR2 as YYREEE (reference sequence). The CDR3 sequence is 17 residues long. CDR3 sequence reads: CASSLGTSGINTDTQYF. CDR3 sequence (DNA): TGTGCCAGCAGCTTGGGGACTAGCGGGATAAACACAGATACGCAGTATTTT.

The chain uses TRBV5-5 and TRBJ1-2; D is uncertain. CDR3 size: 13 residues. Germline V gene lookup returns CDR1 SGHKS and CDR2 YYEKEE (reference sequence). Trimming stripped 1 base from V and 8 bases from J, with 12 bases between. The CDR3 nucleotides are TGTGCCAGCAGCTTGTTCCAGGCTCAGGGCTACACCTTC. This codes for CASSLFQAQGYTF. Filled out from reference TRBV5-5 and TRBJ1-2, the complete variable domain reads DAGVTQSPTHLIKTRGQQVTLRCSPISGHKSVSWYQQVLGQGPQFIFQYYEKEERGRGNFPDRFSARQFPNYSSELNVNALLLGDSALYLCASSLFQAQGYTFGSGTRLTVV.

V is TRBV7-6 and J is TRBJ2-1, with D perhaps matching TRBD2 (6 bases). In germline, CDR1 is SGHVS, CDR2 FNYEAQ. The CDR3 sequence is 15 residues long. Trimming left V 5 bases short and J 3 bases short, with 14 bases between. The chain's CDR3 is CASSPGRGSYNEQFF. The CDR3 nucleotides are TGTGCCAGCAGCCCCGGGCGGGGAAGCTACAATGAGCAGTTCTTC.

The genes are TRBV2 and TRBJ2-5, with TRBD2 matching over 9 bases. CDR1 and CDR2 (germline): SNHLY, FYNNEI. The CDR3 length is 20 residues. V gave up 2 bases and J gave up 1 base; unmatched junction bases: 17. Here the CDR3 reads CASSEWRGRAAYQRQETQYF. In DNA form, the CDR3 reads TGTGCCAGCAGTGAATGGCGCGGGAGGGCCGCATATCAACGCCAAGAGACCCAGTACTTC.